This TCR beta chain was sequenced during a study of cytomegalovirus exposure and HLA in healthy donors (dated by TCRdb to about 2017). As for the study more broadly: An earlier analysis of around 600 of the donors reported roughly 300 Gb of sequence data and some 120 million unique TCR beta sequences from approximately 180 million T cells. To predict cytomegalovirus infection status, the study brought together high-throughput TCR immunosequencing, statistical association of individual TCRs with disease status, and machine learning. Typing coverage differed by locus: A, B, C, DRB1 and DQB1 were typed in roughly 620-640 donors, DQA1 in 500 to 550, DPA1 in around 600, and DPB1 in just under 490. A later analysis re-examined previously published TCR beta repertoires from just over 650 donors and added high-resolution HLA genotyping to investigate patterns of TCR occurrence. Among the roughly 370 genotyped donors, around 81% belonged to the genetic ancestry cluster associated with self-reported Caucasian donors. The T cell repertoires of 666 subjects were profiled by immunosequencing and related to cytomegalovirus serostatus. Rather than drawing on any new phenotypic data, the later analysis identified candidate immune exposures from TCR beta sequences and the way those sequences occurred across donors. Genome-wide SNP genotypes for about 65% of the 666 donors were used in a later genetic analysis, which treated that subset as a discovery cohort. An earlier analysis of nearly 600 of the donors applied high-throughput TCR beta sequencing to assess whether each TCR beta V gene segment acted as functional or pseudogenic. About 310 gigabases of sequencing data and approximately 93 million unique TCR sequences were included in an early release covering several hundred HLA-typed donors. HLA typing covered class I and class II loci at four-digit resolution. Along with the approximately 700-subject first cohort, a separate validation cohort of approximately 110 different subjects was used. Because of strong linkage in the cohort, roughly five DR-DQ haplotypes were treated as single units for association and clustering. Donor age, sex, ethnicity and CMV serostatus were compiled together with the repertoire data. On average, roughly 240,000 unique TCR beta nucleotide sequences were sequenced per donor among fewer than 500 genotyped donors of the cohort, with roughly 18% of those sequences being non-productive. All discovery cohort repertoires had been generated using a single sequencing platform. The study was designed to test whether signatures of past pathogen exposure could be identified by cataloging public T cell receptors. The full study reports these points: In a later analysis, most CMV-associated TCR beta chains were found to appear HLA-restricted, with HLA associations seemingly driven largely by CMV exposure. Compared with equally common non-associated chains, HLA-associated TCR beta chains in a later analysis were more clonally expanded and had lower generation probabilities. In both the original and validation cohorts, the classifier was reported to diagnose cytomegalovirus status with high specificity and sensitivity. A further reported finding was that TCR beta sequences accurately predicted the HLA-A and HLA-B alleles for most subjects in the first cohort. In vitro tests confirmed that three of the cytomegalovirus-associated TCR beta chains recognize cytomegalovirus antigens. Only TCR beta chains were sequenced in this cohort, and the absence of alpha or paired-chain data limited detectable features. Several of the top co-occurrence clusters appeared to be linked to parvovirus B19, influenza, CMV and Epstein-Barr virus, according to a later analysis. According to a later analysis, TCR association rates differed among HLA loci, with DRB1 alleles showing the most associated TCRs and HLA-C alleles showing the fewest. A later genetic analysis reported fewer N-insertions in productive TCRs among donors in an Asian-associated ancestry cluster than the 666-donor mean. In an earlier analysis of some 540 of the donors, most TCR beta V segments appeared in productive rearrangements about 87% or about 30% of the time, broadly matching IMGT annotations. A later analysis associated around 16,000 TCR beta sequences with specific HLA alleles at a false discovery rate of 0.05. The only immune exposure information available for the cohort was CMV serostatus. Roughly uniform sequencing depth across donors was assumed in presence/absence analyses, although this assumption may not hold. Strong co-occurrence of HLA alleles, especially DR and DQ, made assigning TCR associations to individual alleles difficult. Some IMGT-functional V segments, including TRBV6-2 and TRBV6-3, could not be told apart with the 87-base-pair reads, so those segments were excluded. In a later genetic analysis, a missense DCLRE1C variant was associated with V-gene and J-gene trimming of TCR beta chains, and the association was replicated in an independent cohort. It was suggested by the authors that the approach could potentially be generalized to other disease states and immunological phenotypes. A cluster of highly shared sequence variants was judged likely to represent a technical artifact of the sequencing pipeline. Most TCR sequences were observed very rarely across donors, whereas some public TCRs were present in many individuals. Seventeen rarely observed V segments, including chromosome 9 orphons, were excluded from the earlier analysis of just under 600 of the donors because counts were too low. Because some donors lacked HLA typing at each locus, the association tests relied only on the typed subset. The study listed approximately 160 TCR beta chains as associated with cytomegalovirus. Linkage disequilibrium might explain the correlated functional status among segregating V segments, but an unknown experimental factor could not be excluded.

The method was the immunoSEQ multiplex PCR assay. For the multiplex PCR, a mixture combining 60 forward primers for TCR Vbeta segments and 13 reverse primers for TCR Jbeta segments was used. A multiplex PCR assay on genomic DNA amplified the CDR3 region of rearranged TCR beta genes. The Illumina HiSeq System was used to sequence the amplified TCR beta libraries as 87-base-pair reads. As for the authors' bioinformatics: In a later analysis, 80 million or so unique TCR beta chains were counted across the approximately 620 repertoires, and roughly 11 million of these chains were shared by at least two donors. Raw reads were error-corrected and collapsed into unique sequences with a nearest-neighbor algorithm that merged closely related sequences to remove PCR and sequencing errors. V, D and J gene segments were assigned by aligning CDR3 sequences to IMGT reference sequences. For a sequence to be retained, at least a six-nucleotide match to both a V gene segment and a J gene segment was required. Rearrangements were classified as productive when the CDR3 lacked stop codons and remained in frame with V and J, and all other rearrangements were classified as non-productive. CDR3 was defined according to IMGT convention as the region running from the second conserved V-encoded cysteine to the conserved J-encoded phenylalanine. The earlier analysis of some 600 of the donors excluded sequences that lacked an unambiguous match to a single V gene segment. In an earlier analysis of a few hundred of the donors, a V segment was called functional when productive rearrangements were above 56.7%, and segregating when the standard deviation between donors exceeded 5%. To diagnose cytomegalovirus status from the catalog of TCR beta chain sequences, a statistical classification framework was built. In a later analysis, TCR nucleotide sequences were compared against IMGT/GENE-DB human TR gene sequences so that V and J genes could be assigned. Using the TCRdist pipeline, a later analysis assigned CDR3 sequences along with most-parsimonious VDJ recombination scenarios. A later analysis defined each TCR beta chain by its CDR3 amino acid sequence plus V-gene family, and excluded reads lacking a unique V-gene family. A later analysis removed over 500 highly shared, low-generation-probability nucleotide sequences to deal with suspected cross-contamination and a sequencing artifact. For each public chain, a later analysis derived a clonal expansion index from normalized ranks of inferred template counts within each repertoire. Generation probabilities in a later analysis came from a VDJ recombination model fitted to out-of-frame rearrangements, and those results were checked against IGoR. In a later analysis, hypergeometric tests were used to score TCR-TCR, TCR-HLA and TCR-CMV co-occurrence, with a repertoire-size bias correction applied to TCR pairs. A later analysis estimated false discovery rates by permuting HLA or CMV assignments 20 times. In a later analysis, co-occurring TCRs were grouped using DBSCAN, and TCRdist sequence similarity was added for clustering within HLA-allele-positive subsets. Repertoires with fewer than 30,000 or more than 120,000 public chains were left out of co-occurrence clustering, as were five repertoires with anomalous nucleotide sharing. The source is immuneACCESS, and TCRdb retained only in-frame sequences with V and J called. Part of the clones is not carried over; for the studies checked, unresolved V genes explain less than half of this, and the remainder is unexplained. V and J calls and clone size come straight from that table; D and trimming were deduced from the DNA. The table for this sample lists 130,000 or so clones; roughly 75% of them were counted only once. The ten biggest clones cover approximately 5% of the sample.

From the cysteine up to the phenylalanine, the CDR3 has a length of 15 residues. The entry retains the CDR3 DNA only, 45 bases that are in frame from base 1. CDR1 and CDR2 (SGHRS, YFSETQ) derive from the germline V gene. V and J lose 0 bases and 0 bases, and a span of 9 bases separates them. The cohort was made up of 666 healthy bone marrow donors. At the time of sampling, every cohort member was nominally healthy, though immune exposures that went unrecorded were likely present. The donor tested CMV seronegative, placing the donor among the roughly 350 seronegative members of the cohort. A peripheral blood sample was collected from each donor, and TCR beta sequencing was performed on peripheral blood mononuclear cells. Genomic DNA extraction from the blood cell samples was performed with the Qiagen DNeasy Blood Extraction Kit. As concerns this clone: This receptor's antigen is unknown. No clone much larger than this one lies a single base away; base qualities are absent.

Sample: PBMCs. The V gene is TRBV5-1 and the J gene is TRBJ1-1, with the D gene too uncertain to name. The source of this sequence is a man aged 25 to 40 in good health and CMV-seronegative. The CDR3 region has the sequence CASSLGLFLNTEAFF. At the DNA level, the sequence is TGCGCCAGCAGCTTGGGTCTGTTCTTGAACACTGAAGCTTTCTTT.